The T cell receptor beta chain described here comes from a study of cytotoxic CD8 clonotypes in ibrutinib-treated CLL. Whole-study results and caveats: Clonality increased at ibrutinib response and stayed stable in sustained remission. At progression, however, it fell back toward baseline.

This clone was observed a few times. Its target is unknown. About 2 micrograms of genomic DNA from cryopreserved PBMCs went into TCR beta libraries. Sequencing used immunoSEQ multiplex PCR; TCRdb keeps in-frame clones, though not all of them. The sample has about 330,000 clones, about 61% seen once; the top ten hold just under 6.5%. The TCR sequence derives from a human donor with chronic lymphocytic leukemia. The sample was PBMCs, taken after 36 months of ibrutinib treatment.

The CDR3 protein is CASSLAGGPLHF. CDR3 nucleotide sequence: TGTGCCAGCAGCTTGGCCGGCGGACCCCTCCACTTT. The V call is TRBV5-6, the J call TRBJ1-6; no firm D call. V was clipped by 0 bases and J by 12 bases, with 7 bases between them. The CDR3 totals 12 residues. CDR1 and CDR2 from the germline V gene are SGHDT and YYEEEE. The full variable domain, its missing parts supplied by reference TRBV5-6 and TRBJ1-6, is DAGVTQSPTHLIKTRGQQVTLRCSPKSGHDTVSWYQQALGQGPQFIFQYYEEEERQRGNFPDRFSGHQFPNYSSELNVNALLLGDSALYLCASSLAGGPLHFGNGTRLTVT.